This TCR beta chain was profiled in a study of blood T cells in healthy people across ages. Donor samples were obtained from healthy Caucasian individuals from Russia, aged about 6 to 100. It was with a sample-barcoded 5' primer and a J-beta primer mix that a second PCR of roughly 7 to 11 cycles was run. TCRdb analysed the 5' RACE reads with MiXCR anew, one entry per CDR3 protein. This table holds almost 550,000 distinct CDR3 sequences, approximately 25% found once. The CDR3 runs 15 residues. Trimming removed 3 bases at V and 0 bases at J, with 11 bases between. Germline V gives CDR1 DFQATT, CDR2 SNEGSKA (reference sequence). This same sample was also part of a study on T cells of mothers and their children. That work states: Detection yielded no persistent microchimeric T cell clones.

The source material was blood. This receptor was obtained from a boy between 10 and 17 years old in good health. This rearrangement joins TRBV20-1 to TRBJ1-4; D gene ambiguous. CDR3 DNA: TGCAGTGCTAGGGACCGGCGGACAACTAATGAAAAACTGTTTTTT. This sequence encodes CSARDRRTTNEKLFF.